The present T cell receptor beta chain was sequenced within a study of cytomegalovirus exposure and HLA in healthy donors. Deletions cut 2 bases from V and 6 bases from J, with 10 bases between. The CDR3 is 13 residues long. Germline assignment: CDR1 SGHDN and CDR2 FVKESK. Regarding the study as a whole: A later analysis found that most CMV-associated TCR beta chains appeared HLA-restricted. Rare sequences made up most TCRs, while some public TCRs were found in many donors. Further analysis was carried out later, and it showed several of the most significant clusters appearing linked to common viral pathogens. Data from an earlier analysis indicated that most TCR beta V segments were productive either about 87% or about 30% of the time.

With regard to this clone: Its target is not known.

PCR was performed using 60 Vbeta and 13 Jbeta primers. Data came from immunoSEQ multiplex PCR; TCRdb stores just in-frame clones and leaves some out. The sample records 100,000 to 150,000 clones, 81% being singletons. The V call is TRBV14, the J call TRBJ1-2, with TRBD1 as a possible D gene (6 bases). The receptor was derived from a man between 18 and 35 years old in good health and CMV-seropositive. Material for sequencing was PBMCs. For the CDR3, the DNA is TGTGCCAGCAGCCAATCCAGGGGAAATGGCTACACCTTC. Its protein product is CASSQSRGNGYTF.